This passage covers 10 T cell receptor beta chains from one sample sequenced in a study of response to subunit inactivated influenza vaccine. TCRdb re-called the RT-PCR reads with MiXCR, one entry per CDR3 protein. The sample contains 300,000 to 350,000 distinct CDR3 sequences, about a fifth of which appear only once. The material was PBMCs from blood, obtained about 19 months after vaccination. Receptor source: a man aged 50-75 years who received an inactivated influenza vaccine.

This clonotype was recorded many times. The chain uses TRBV6-1 and TRBJ1-5, with a possible D match to TRBD1 (6 bases). The V gene's germline CDR1 is MNHNS and CDR2 SASEGT. This CDR3 is 17 amino acids long. V shed 0 bases and J shed 7 bases, with 19 bases lying between them. The CDR3 reads CASSEADHTGLSQPQHF. CDR3 sequence (DNA): TGTGCCAGCAGTGAAGCGGACCATACAGGGCTGAGCCAGCCCCAGCATTTT.

This clonotype has just a few counts. V is TRBV7-8 and J is TRBJ2-1, with a weak D call TRBD2 (6 bases). Germline V gene data show CDR1 as SGHVS and CDR2 as FQNEAQ. The germline V and J ends were trimmed by 5 bases and 3 bases, with 14 bases remaining between them. This CDR3 spans 15 amino acids. CDR3 loop: CASSPEPGLYNEQFF. CDR3 sequence (DNA): TGTGCCAGCAGCCCGGAGCCGGGACTCTACAATGAGCAGTTCTTC.

The chain carries TRBV3-1 and TRBJ2-7, with TRBD2 matching 13 bases. V lost 8 bases and J lost 7; bases outside the gene matches: 5. Germline V gene sequence: CDR1 LGHDT, CDR2 YNNKEL (reference sequence). The length of the CDR3 is 13 residues. The CDR3 reads CASGGLAGVEQYF. The DNA of the CDR3 is TGTGCCAGCGGCGGACTAGCGGGAGTTGAGCAGTACTTC.

The chain carries TRBV27 and TRBJ2-1, with D hard to call. This CDR3 has 14 residues. V was pared by 0 bases and J by 8 bases, with 11 bases between. Germline-derived CDR1 and CDR2 are MNHEY and SMNVEV (reference sequence). The CDR3 nucleotides are TGTGCCAGCAGTTTATCGCGGATATTCGATGAGCAGTTCTTC. Amino acid sequence: CASSLSRIFDEQFF.

The chain links TRBV27 to TRBJ1-4; D remains ambiguous. Germline V gene sequence: CDR1 MNHEY, CDR2 SMNVEV (reference sequence). The CDR3 has 14 residues. Between the trimmed V and J ends, which lost 5 bases and 8 bases, there was a span of 15 bases. CDR3 coding DNA: TGTGCCAGCAGTGCTCGGTGGCAACAGGAAAAACTGTTTTTT. Protein product: CASSARWQQEKLFF. Full variable domain (remainder filled in from reference TRBV27 and TRBJ1-4): EAQVTQNPRYLITVTGKKLTVTCSQNMNHEYMSWYRQDPGLGLRQIYYSMNVEVTDKGDVPEGYKVSRKEKRNFPLILESPSPNQTSLYFCASSARWQQEKLFFGSGTQLSVL.

This clonotype was recorded a few times. The V gene is TRBV7-2, the J gene TRBJ1-5; 10 positions agree with TRBD1. Germline CDR1 and CDR2: SGHTA and FQGNSA. The V gene end was trimmed by 4 bases and the J gene end by 3 bases; junction bases not matched to a gene: 3. CDR3 length equals 15 residues. The CDR3 coding sequence is TGTGCCAGCAGCTCAGGGACAGGGGACAATCAGCCCCAGCATTTT. Amino acid sequence: CASSSGTGDNQPQHF. Drawing the rest from reference TRBV7-2 and TRBJ1-5, the complete variable domain is GAGVSQSPSNKVTEKGKDVELRCDPISGHTALYWYRQSLGQGLEFLIYFQGNSAPDKSGLPSDRFSAERTGGSVSTLTIQRTQQEDSAVYLCASSSGTGDNQPQHFGDGTRLSIL.

This clonotype was found a few times. The chain recombines TRBV27 with TRBJ2-7, with 15 nucleotides matching TRBD2. Germline loops: CDR1 MNHEY, CDR2 SMNVEV (reference sequence). V dropped 3 bases and J dropped 6; count of bases not matched to a gene: 3. The CDR3 covers 15 residues. This chain's CDR3 is CASSLGTSGRSEQYF. CDR3 DNA sequence: TGTGCCAGCAGTTTGGGGACTAGCGGGAGGTCCGAGCAGTACTTC.

Many counts were recorded for this clonotype. V and J are TRBV20-1 and TRBJ1-5; D not certain. The CDR3 has 13 amino acids. CDR1 and CDR2 from the germline V gene are DFQATT and SNEGSKA (reference sequence). Deletions cut 3 bases from V and 5 bases from J, with 11 bases between. The CDR3 sequence: CSARTPRDQPQHF. In nucleotides, the CDR3 is TGCAGTGCTAGGACACCGAGGGATCAGCCCCAGCATTTT.

V is TRBV18 and J is TRBJ2-1, with D uncertain. V lost 0 bases, J lost 0 bases, and 9 bases lay in between. Germline V gene data show CDR1 as KGHSH and CDR2 as LQKENI. CDR3 length: 16 amino acids. CDR3 coding DNA: TGTGCCAGCTCACCACCTTACACCTCCTCCTACAATGAGCAGTTCTTC. Translation gives CASSPPYTSSYNEQFF.

This clonotype has a handful of counts. The rearrangement joins TRBV6-2 or TRBV6-3 to TRBJ2-2; 14 positions match TRBD2. In germline, CDR1 is MNHEY, CDR2 SVGEGT. The V segment lost 3 bases and the J segment 2 bases; nucleotides outside the gene matches: 8. The CDR3 runs 19 residues. DNA of the CDR3: TGTGCCAGCAGTTATCGCAGGGGACTAGCGGGAGCTAACACCGGGGAGCTGTTTTTT. It codes for CASSYRRGLAGANTGELFF.